This T cell receptor beta chain comes out of a study of blood T cell repertoires in COVID-19. Whole-study context: Samples taken during acute and convalescent COVID-19 were collected in the United States, Italy and Spain. Nucleic acid was either cDNA or gDNA, and it came from T cells, B-cell-depleted T cells, or PBMCs.

In the original workflow: From reference gene primer amplification, estimates of nucleated cell counts were derived. The table came from immunoSEQ multiplex PCR; TCRdb's copy has only in-frame clones and leaves some out. The V and J calls and the clone size are those of that table, but D and trimming were determined from the DNA. The sample consists of approximately 240,000 clones, 70% to 85% of them appearing once. This clone came up once. The ends lost 3 bases at V and 9 bases at J; junction bases unmatched: 8. Germline loops: CDR1 SGHNT, CDR2 YYREEE (reference sequence). This CDR3 region has 14 residues.

Specimen: peripheral blood. The TCR was taken from a woman aged 40 to 49 with active or convalescent COVID-19. This chain links TRBV5-4 with TRBJ2-1; 8 positions match TRBD1. As DNA, the CDR3 is TGTGCCAGCAGCTCGGGACAGGACGGGGTTGAGCAGTTCTTC. Translated: CASSSGQDGVEQFF.